This TCR beta chain comes out of a study of post-analysis software for immune sequencing data. Turning to the study itself: There were relapsing-remitting, secondary progressive and progressive-relapsing multiple sclerosis among the disease courses included. Study-wide points: In patients, roughly five TRBV segments were more frequent than in controls, with TRBV5-6, TRBV5-1 and TRBV20-1 among them. Among multiple sclerosis patients, normalized Chao1 diversity was significantly below that of controls.

The sample holds a few counts of this clonotype. Its antigen is undetermined. CDR3 size: 15 residues. V lost 5 bases and J lost 4; bases outside the gene matches: 5. The germline V gene has CDR1 SEHNR and CDR2 FQNEAQ (reference sequence). Unique molecular identifiers featured in each of the TCR beta cDNA libraries. TCRdb itself ran the PCR reads through MiXCR, one entry per CDR3 protein. The sample records roughly 540,000 distinct CDR3 sequences, approximately 31% being singletons. The sequenced material came from blood. The chain couples TRBV7-9 to TRBJ2-3, with 11 bases fitting TRBD2. The origin of this receptor is a girl aged 2-17 years with multiple sclerosis. The CDR3 bases are TGTGCCAGCAGCCCCGGGACTAGCGGACCAGATACGCAGTATTTT. This codes for CASSPGTSGPDTQYF.